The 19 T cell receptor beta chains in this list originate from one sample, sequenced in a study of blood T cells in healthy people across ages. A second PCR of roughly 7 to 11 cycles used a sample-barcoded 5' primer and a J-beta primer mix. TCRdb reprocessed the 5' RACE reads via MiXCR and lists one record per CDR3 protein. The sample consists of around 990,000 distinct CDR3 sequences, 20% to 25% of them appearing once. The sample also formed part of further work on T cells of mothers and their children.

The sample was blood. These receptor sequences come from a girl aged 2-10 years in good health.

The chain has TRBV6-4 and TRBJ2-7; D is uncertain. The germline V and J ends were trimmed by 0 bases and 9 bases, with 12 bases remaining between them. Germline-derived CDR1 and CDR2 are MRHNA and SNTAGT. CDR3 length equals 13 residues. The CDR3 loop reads CASSDSIVGPQYF. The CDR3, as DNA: TGTGCCAGCAGTGACTCTATTGTCGGGCCGCAGTACTTC.

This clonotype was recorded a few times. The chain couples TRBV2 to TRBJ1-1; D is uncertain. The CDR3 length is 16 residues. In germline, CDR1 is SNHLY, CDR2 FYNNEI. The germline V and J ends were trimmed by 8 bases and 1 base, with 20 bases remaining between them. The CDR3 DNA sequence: TGTGCCAGCTCACCGTCGGAAGAACCCGCGAACACTGAAGCTTTCTTT. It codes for CASSPSEEPANTEAFF.

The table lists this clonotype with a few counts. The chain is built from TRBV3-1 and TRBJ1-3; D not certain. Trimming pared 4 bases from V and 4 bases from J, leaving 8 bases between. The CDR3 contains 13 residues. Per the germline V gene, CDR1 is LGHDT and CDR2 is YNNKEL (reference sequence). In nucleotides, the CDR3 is TGTGCCAGCAGCCCGAATATGGGAAACACCATATATTTT. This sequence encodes CASSPNMGNTIYF.

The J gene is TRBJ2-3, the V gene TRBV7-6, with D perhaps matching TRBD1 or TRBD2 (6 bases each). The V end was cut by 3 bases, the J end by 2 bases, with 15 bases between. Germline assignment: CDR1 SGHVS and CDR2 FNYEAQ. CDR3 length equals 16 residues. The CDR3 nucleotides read TGTGCCAGCAGCTTTGATGTGGAGGGACACACAGATACGCAGTATTTT. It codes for CASSFDVEGHTDTQYF.

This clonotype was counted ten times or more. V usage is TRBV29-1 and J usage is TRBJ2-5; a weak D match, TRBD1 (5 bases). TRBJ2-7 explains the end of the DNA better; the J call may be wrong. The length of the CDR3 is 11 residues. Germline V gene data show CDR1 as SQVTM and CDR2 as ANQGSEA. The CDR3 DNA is TGCAGCGTGTCCACAGGATACGAGCAGTACTTC. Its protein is CSVSTGYEQYF.

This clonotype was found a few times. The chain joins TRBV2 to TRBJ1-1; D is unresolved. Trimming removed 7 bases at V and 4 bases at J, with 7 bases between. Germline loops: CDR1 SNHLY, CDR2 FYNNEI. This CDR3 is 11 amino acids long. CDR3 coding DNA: TGTGCCAGCAACCACGGCACTGAAGCTTTCTTT. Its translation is CASNHGTEAFF.

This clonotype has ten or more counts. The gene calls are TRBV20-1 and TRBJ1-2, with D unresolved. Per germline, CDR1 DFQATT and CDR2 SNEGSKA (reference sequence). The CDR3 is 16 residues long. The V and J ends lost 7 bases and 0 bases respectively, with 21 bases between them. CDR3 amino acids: CSGRVALRGANYGYTF. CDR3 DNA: TGCAGTGGTAGGGTGGCGCTTCGTGGAGCTAACTATGGCTACACCTTC.

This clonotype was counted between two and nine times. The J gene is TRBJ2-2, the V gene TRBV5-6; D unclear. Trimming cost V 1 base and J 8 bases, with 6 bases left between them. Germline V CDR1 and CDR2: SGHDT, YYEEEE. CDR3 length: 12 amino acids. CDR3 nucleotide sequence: TGTGCCAGCAGCTTGTGGCAGGGGGAGCTGTTTTTT. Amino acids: CASSLWQGELFF.

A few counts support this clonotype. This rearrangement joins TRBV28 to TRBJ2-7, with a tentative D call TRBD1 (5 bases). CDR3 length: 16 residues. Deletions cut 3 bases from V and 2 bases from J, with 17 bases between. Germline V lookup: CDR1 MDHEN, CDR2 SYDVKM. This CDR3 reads CASSFGWGGSAYEQYF. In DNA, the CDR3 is TGTGCCAGCAGTTTTGGCTGGGGCGGCTCGGCCTACGAGCAGTACTTC.

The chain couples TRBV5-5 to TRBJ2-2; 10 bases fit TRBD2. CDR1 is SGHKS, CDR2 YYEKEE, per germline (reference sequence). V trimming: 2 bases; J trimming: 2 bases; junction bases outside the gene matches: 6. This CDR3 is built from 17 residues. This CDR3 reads CASSLGSGGRNTGELFF. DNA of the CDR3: TGTGCCAGCAGCTTAGGTAGCGGGGGGCGCAACACCGGGGAGCTGTTTTTT. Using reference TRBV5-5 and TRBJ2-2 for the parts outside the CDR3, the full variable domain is DAGVTQSPTHLIKTRGQQVTLRCSPISGHKSVSWYQQVLGQGPQFIFQYYEKEERGRGNFPDRFSARQFPNYSSELNVNALLLGDSALYLCASSLGSGGRNTGELFFGEGSRLTVL.

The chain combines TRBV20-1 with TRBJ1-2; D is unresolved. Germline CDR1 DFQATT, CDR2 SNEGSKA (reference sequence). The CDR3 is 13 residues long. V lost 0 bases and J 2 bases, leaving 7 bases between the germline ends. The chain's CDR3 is CSARDQENYGYTF. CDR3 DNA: TGCAGTGCTAGAGATCAGGAGAACTATGGCTACACCTTC.

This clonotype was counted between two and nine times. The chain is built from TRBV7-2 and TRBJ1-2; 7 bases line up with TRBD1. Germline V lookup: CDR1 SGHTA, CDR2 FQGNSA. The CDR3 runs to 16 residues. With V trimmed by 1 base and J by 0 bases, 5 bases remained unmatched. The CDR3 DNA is TGTGCCAGCAGCTTAGGGAGGGGGCCGACTAACTATGGCTACACCTTC. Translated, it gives CASSLGRGPTNYGYTF.

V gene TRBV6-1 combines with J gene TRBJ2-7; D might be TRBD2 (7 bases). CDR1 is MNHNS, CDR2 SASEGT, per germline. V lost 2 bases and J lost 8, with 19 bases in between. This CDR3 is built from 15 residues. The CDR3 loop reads CASSERGGRFGQQYF. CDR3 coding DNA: TGTGCCAGCAGTGAACGCGGGGGCAGATTTGGTCAGCAGTACTTC.

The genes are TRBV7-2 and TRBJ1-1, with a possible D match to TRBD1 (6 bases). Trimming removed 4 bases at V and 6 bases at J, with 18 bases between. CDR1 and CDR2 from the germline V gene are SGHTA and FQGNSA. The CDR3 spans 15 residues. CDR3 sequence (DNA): TGTGCCAGCAGCTCAAGACAGGAGCTAGCCGCTGAAGCTTTCTTT. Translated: CASSSRQELAAEAFF.

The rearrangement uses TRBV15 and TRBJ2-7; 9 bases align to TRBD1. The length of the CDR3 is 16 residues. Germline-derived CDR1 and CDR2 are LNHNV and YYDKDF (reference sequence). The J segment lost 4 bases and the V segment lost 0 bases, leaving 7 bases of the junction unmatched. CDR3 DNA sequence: TGTGCCACCAGCAGAGAATGGGACAGGGAAAATTACGAGCAGTACTTC. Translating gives CATSREWDRENYEQYF.

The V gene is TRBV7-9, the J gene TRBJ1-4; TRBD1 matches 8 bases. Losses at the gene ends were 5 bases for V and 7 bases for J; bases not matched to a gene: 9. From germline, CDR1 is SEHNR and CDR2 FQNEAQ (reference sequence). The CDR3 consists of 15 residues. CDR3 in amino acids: CASSLPGTGGEKLFF. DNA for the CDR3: TGTGCCAGCAGCCTCCCCGGGACAGGTGGTGAAAAACTGTTTTTT.

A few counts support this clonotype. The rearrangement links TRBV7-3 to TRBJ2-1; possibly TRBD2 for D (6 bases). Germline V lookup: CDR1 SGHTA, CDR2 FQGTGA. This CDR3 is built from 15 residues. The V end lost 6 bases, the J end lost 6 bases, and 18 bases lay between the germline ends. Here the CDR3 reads CASSRSGPESNEQFF. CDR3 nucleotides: TGTGCCAGCAGTCGAAGCGGGCCTGAAAGCAATGAGCAGTTCTTC.

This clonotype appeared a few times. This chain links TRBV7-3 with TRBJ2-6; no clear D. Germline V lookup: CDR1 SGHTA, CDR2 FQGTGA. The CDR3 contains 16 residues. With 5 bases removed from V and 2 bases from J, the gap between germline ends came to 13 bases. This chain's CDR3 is CASSPPEDTGANVLTF. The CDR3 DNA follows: TGTGCCAGCAGCCCTCCTGAAGATACTGGGGCCAACGTCCTGACTTTC.

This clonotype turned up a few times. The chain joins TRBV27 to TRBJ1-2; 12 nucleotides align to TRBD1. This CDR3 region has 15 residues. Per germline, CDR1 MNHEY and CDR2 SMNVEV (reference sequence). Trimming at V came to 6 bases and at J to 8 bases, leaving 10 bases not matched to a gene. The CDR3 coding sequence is TGTGCCAGCAGAGCCGGGACAGGGGGCATAGGAGGCTACACCTTC. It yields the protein CASRAGTGGIGGYTF.